These 3 T cell receptor beta chains originate from one sample sequenced in a study of cytotoxic CD8 clonotypes in ibrutinib-treated CLL. Here immunoSEQ multiplex PCR was the method, and the copy in TCRdb shows in-frame clones only, minus some. The sample records over 150,000 clones, 55% to 85% being singletons. The material sequenced was PBMCs, taken after 24 months of ibrutinib treatment. These receptors were taken from a human donor with chronic lymphocytic leukemia.

The genes are TRBV29-1 and TRBJ2-7, with 10 bases that match TRBD1. After removal of 4 bases from V and 3 bases from J, the junction contained 6 bases not matched to a gene. The germline CDR1 and CDR2 sequences are SQVTM and ANQGSEA. The length of the CDR3 is 14 residues. As DNA, the CDR3 is TGCAGCGTTGCGACGGGACAGGGGCTCTACGAGCAGTACTTC. Translating it yields CSVATGQGLYEQYF.

Only a few counts were recorded for this clone. This sequence joins TRBV4-2 and TRBJ1-1; D perhaps matches TRBD1 (5 bases). The CDR3 runs to 15 residues. CDR1 and CDR2 from the germline V gene are LGHNA and YNFKEQ. V lost 1 base, J lost 1 base, and 10 bases lay in between. CDR3 protein: CASSQVGTANTEAFF. DNA of the CDR3: TGTGCCAGCAGCCAAGTGGGGACTGCGAACACTGAAGCTTTCTTT.

This sequence joins TRBV4-1 and TRBJ2-1; TRBD2 aligns across 8 bases. J lost 8 bases, V lost 1 base, and 4 bases had no gene match. CDR1 is MGHRA, CDR2 YSYEKL, per germline. CDR3 length equals 14 residues. The CDR3 loop reads CASSQAGGPYEQFF. The CDR3, as DNA: TGCGCCAGCAGCCAAGCGGGAGGGCCCTATGAGCAGTTCTTC.